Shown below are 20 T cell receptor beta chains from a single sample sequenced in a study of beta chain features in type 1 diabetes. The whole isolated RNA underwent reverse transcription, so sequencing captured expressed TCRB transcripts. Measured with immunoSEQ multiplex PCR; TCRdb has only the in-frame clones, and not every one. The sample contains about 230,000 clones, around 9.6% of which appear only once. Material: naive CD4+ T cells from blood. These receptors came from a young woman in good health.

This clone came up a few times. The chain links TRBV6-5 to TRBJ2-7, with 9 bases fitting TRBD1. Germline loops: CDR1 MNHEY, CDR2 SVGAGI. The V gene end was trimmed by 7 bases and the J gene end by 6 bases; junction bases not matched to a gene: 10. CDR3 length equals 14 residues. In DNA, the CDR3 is TGTGCCAGCACCTGGGGACAGGGATTCGCCGAGCAGTACTTC. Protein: CASTWGQGFAEQYF.

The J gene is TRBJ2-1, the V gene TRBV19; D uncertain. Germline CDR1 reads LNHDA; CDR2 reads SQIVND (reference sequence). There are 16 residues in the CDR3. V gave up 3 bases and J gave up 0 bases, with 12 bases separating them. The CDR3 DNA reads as TGTGCCAGTAGTATGAGTGACTTCAGCTCCTACAATGAGCAGTTCTTC. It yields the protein CASSMSDFSSYNEQFF.

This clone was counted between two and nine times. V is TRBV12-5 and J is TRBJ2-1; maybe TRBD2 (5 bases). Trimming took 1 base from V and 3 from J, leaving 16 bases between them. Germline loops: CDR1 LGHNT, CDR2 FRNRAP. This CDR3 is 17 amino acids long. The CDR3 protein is CASGLDPRSARYNEQFF. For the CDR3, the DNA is TGTGCTAGTGGTTTGGACCCCCGTAGCGCCCGCTACAATGAGCAGTTCTTC.

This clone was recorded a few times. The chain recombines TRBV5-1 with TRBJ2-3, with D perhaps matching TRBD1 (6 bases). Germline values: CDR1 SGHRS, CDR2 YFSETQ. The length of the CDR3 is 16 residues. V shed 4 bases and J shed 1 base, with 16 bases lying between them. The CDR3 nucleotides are TGCGCCAGCAGCCCTGAAGTGCAGGGGCGCACAGATACGCAGTATTTT. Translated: CASSPEVQGRTDTQYF.

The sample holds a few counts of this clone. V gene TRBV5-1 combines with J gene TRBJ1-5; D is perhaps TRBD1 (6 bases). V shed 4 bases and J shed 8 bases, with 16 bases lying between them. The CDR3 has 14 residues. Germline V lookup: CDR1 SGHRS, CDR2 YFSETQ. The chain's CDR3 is CASSPGGLEEPQHF. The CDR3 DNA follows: TGCGCCAGCAGCCCGGGGGGCCTGGAGGAGCCCCAGCATTTT.

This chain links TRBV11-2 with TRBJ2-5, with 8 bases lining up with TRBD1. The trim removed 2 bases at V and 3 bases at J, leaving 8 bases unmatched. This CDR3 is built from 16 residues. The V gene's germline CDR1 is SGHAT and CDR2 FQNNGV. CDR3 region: CASSLSGDRKKETQYF. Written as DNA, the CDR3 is TGTGCCAGCAGCTTAAGTGGGGACAGGAAGAAAGAGACCCAGTACTTC. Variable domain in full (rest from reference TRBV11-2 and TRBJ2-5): EAGVAQSPRYKIIEKRQSVAFWCNPISGHATLYWYQQILGQGPKLLIQFQNNGVVDDSQLPKDRFSAERLKGVDSTLKIQPAKLEDSAVYLCASSLSGDRKKETQYFGPGTRLLVL.

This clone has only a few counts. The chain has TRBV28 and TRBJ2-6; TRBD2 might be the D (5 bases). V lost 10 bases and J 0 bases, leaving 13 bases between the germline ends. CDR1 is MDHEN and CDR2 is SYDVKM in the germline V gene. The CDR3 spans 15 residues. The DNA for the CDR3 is TGTGCCACCCGGGCGGCGGGCTCTGGGGCCAACGTCCTGACTTTC. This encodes CATRAAGSGANVLTF. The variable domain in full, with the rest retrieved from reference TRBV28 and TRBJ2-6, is DVKVTQSSRYLVKRTGEKVFLECVQDMDHENMFWYRQDPGLGLRLIYFSYDVKMKEKGDIPEGYSVSREKKERFSLILESASTNQTSMYLCATRAAGSGANVLTFGAGSRLTVL.

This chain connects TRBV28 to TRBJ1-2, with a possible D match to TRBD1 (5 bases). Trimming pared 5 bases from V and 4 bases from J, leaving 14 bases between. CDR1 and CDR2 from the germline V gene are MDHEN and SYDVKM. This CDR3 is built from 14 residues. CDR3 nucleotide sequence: TGTGCCAGCAGTCCGCCGGGGGGAACCTATGGCTACACCTTC. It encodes CASSPPGGTYGYTF.

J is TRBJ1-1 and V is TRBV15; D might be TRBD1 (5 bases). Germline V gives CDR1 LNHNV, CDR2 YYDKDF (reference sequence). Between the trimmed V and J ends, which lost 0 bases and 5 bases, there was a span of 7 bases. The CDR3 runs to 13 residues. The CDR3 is CATSRDQGTEAFF. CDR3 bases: TGTGCCACCAGCAGAGATCAGGGAACTGAAGCTTTCTTT.

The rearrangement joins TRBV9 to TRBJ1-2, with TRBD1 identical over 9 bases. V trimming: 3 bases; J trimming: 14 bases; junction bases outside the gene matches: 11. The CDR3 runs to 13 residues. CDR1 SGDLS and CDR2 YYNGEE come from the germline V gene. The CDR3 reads CASSGGQGLLRTF. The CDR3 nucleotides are TGTGCCAGCAGCGGGGGACAGGGACTTCTTAGGACCTTC.

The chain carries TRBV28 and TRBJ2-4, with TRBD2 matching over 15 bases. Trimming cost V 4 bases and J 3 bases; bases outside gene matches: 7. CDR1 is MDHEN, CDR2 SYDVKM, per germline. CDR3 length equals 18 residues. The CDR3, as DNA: TGTGCCAGCAGTTCGGGACTAGCGGGGGGTATTCACAAAAACATTCAGTACTTC. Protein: CASSSGLAGGIHKNIQYF.

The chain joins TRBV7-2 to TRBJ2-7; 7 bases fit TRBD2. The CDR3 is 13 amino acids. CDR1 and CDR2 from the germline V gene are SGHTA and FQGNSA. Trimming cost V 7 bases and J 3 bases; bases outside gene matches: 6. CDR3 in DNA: TGTGCCAGCAACGCGGGGGTAGTCTACGAGCAGTACTTC. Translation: CASNAGVVYEQYF. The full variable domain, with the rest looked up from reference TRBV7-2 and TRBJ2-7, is GAGVSQSPSNKVTEKGKDVELRCDPISGHTALYWYRQSLGQGLEFLIYFQGNSAPDKSGLPSDRFSAERTGGSVSTLTIQRTQQEDSAVYLCASNAGVVYEQYFGPGTRLTVT.

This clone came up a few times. The CDR3 spells CASSFLAGGSGELFF. The CDR3 nucleotides are TGTGCCAGCAGCTTCCTAGCGGGGGGCTCCGGGGAGCTGTTTTTT. The chain couples TRBV11-2 to TRBJ2-2, with TRBD2 identical over 11 bases. The germline CDR1 and CDR2 sequences are SGHAT and FQNNGV. This CDR3 is 15 amino acids long. The trim removed 3 bases at V and 6 bases at J, leaving 3 bases unmatched.

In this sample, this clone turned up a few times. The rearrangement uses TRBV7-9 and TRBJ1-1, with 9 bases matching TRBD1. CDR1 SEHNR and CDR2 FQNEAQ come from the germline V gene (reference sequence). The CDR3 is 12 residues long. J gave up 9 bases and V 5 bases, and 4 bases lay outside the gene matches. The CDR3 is CASSTDRGKAFF. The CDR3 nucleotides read TGTGCCAGCAGCACCGACAGGGGGAAAGCTTTCTTT.

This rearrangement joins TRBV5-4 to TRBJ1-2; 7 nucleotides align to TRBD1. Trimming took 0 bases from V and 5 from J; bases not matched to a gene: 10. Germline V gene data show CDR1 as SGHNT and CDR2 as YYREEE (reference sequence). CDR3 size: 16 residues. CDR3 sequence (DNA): TGTGCCAGCAGCTTGGAGGCAGGGGGGCGGATTTATGGCTACACCTTC. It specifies CASSLEAGGRIYGYTF.

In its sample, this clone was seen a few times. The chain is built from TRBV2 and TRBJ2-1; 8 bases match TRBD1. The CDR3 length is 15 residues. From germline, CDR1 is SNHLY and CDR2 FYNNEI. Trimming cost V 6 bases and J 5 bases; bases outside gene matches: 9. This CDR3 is CASRRRQGNDNEQFF. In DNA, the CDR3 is TGTGCCAGCAGACGACGACAGGGGAATGACAATGAGCAGTTCTTC.

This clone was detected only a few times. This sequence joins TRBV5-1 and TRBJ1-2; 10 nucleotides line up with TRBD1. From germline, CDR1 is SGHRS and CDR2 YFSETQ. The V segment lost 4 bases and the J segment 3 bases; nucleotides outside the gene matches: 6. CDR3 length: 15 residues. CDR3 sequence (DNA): TGCGCCAGCAGCACGAGACAGGGGGCGGACTATGGCTACACCTTC. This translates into CASSTRQGADYGYTF.

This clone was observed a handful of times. The CDR3 spells CASSYESTNTGELFF. The CDR3 DNA reads TGTGCCAGCAGTTACGAATCAACTAACACCGGGGAGCTGTTTTTT. This chain uses TRBV6-5 with TRBJ2-2; D is ambiguous. V was trimmed by 2 bases and J by 2 bases, leaving 9 bases between them. Germline V gives CDR1 MNHEY, CDR2 SVGAGI. This CDR3 is built from 15 residues.

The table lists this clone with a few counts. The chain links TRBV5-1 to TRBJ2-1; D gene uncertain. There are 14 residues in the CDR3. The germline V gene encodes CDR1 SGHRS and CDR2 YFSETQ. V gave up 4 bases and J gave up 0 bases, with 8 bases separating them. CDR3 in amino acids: CASSPLRSYNEQFF. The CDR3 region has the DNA TGCGCCAGCAGCCCCCTCCGCTCCTACAATGAGCAGTTCTTC.

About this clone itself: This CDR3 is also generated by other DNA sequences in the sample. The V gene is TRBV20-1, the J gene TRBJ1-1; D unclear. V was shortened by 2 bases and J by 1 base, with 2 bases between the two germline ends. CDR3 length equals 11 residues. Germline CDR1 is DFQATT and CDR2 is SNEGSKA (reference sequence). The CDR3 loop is CSARRNTEAFF. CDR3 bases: TGCAGTGCTAGACGGAACACTGAAGCTTTCTTT.